This TCR beta chain was captured by sequencing in a study of blood T cell repertoires in COVID-19. Across the study: Some COVID-19 samples were acute and others convalescent; all came from the United States, Italy and Spain. In each case, the material was cDNA or gDNA derived from T cells, B-cell-depleted T cells, or PBMCs.

Original handling: For nucleated cells, counts were estimated from reference gene primer amplification. Some clones are missing from TCRdb's copy, which holds only in-frame ones; the method was immunoSEQ multiplex PCR. D and trimming come from the DNA, and the V and J calls and clone size come from that table. The table lists some 120,000 clones, 65% to 85% of them singletons. The germline CDR1 and CDR2 sequences are MNHEY and SVGAGI. The CDR3 is made up of 14 amino acids. V shed 6 bases and J shed 6 bases, with 14 bases lying between them. Sequenced sample: peripheral blood. The chain is built from TRBV6-5 and TRBJ2-2; a weak D match, TRBD1 (7 bases). The clonotype comes from an older man with acute or convalescent COVID-19. Written as DNA, the CDR3 is TGTGCCAGCAGCTCAGGGGGGCAGTCCGGGGAGCTGTTTTTT. Protein: CASSSGGQSGELFF.